This T cell receptor beta chain stems from a study of cytotoxic CD8 clonotypes in ibrutinib-treated CLL. This clone occurred once. Its target is unknown. Germline values: CDR1 GTSNPN, CDR2 SVGIG (reference sequence). The CDR3 consists of 16 residues. V lost 4 bases and J lost 3; bases outside the gene matches: 14. Only in-frame clones appear in the TCRdb table, and some are missing; sequencing was by immunoSEQ multiplex PCR. The sample has some 130,000 clones; roughly 85% are singletons. Study-level results: Clonality was higher at baseline than in age-matched healthy donors and tracked circulating CD8+ T-cell counts. There were few public clonotypes, and on treatment they contracted or stayed stable.

This sequence originates from a human donor with chronic lymphocytic leukemia. This chain joins TRBV30 and TRBJ1-1; 7 positions agree with TRBD1. Sequences were derived from PBMCs, sampled after 24 months of ibrutinib treatment. This chain's CDR3 is CAWTEGARSRDTEAFF. In nucleotides, the CDR3 is TGTGCCTGGACCGAGGGGGCTCGGAGTAGGGACACTGAAGCTTTCTTT.